A selection of T cell receptor beta chains follows, all from one sample in a study of cytomegalovirus exposure and HLA in healthy donors. Method: immunoSEQ multiplex PCR; TCRdb's copy keeps in-frame clones and lacks some. This sample has 200,000 to 250,000 clones, with less than 85% found just once. Sequenced material: PBMCs. The receptor source for this set is a man aged 18-30 years in good health and CMV-seronegative. Both conserved end residues are part of each CDR3. A D gene is named only where the DNA matches it firmly. Size is stated for part of the rows, as once, few or many counts, or as a class when the clone is expanded.

-	TRBV6-1	-	TRBJ1-4	TGTGCCAGCCGGGGGGGGTCTAATGAAAAACTGTTTTTT	CASRGGSNEKLFF
-	TRBV7-8	TRBD1	TRBJ2-5	TGTGCCAGCGGAGCCCGCCGGACAGGAAGAAATGAGACCCAGTACTTC	CASGARRTGRNETQYF
-	TRBV5-4	-	TRBJ2-3	TGTGCCAGCATGTCGGGTCCCACTAGCACAGATACGCAGTATTTT	CASMSGPTSTDTQYF
many	TRBV7-8	TRBD2	TRBJ2-7	TGTGCCAGCAGCTCCATTAGCGGGACCTCCTACGAGCAGTACTTC	CASSSISGTSYEQYF
-	TRBV30	-	TRBJ1-5	TGTGCCTGGACGGCGACAGCCACCTATCAGCCCCAGCATTTT	CAWTATATYQPQHF
few	TRBV4-2	-	TRBJ1-3	TGTGCCAGCAGCCACAACCGAGGAGGAAACACCATATATTTT	CASSHNRGGNTIYF
-	TRBV27	TRBD1	TRBJ2-7	TGTGCCAGCAGTTTATTAGGGGGCAGTACCTACGAGCAGTACTTC	CASSLLGGSTYEQYF
once	TRBV19	TRBD2	TRBJ2-1	TGTGCCAGTTGTAGCGGGAGCTCCCCTTCGGAGCAGTTCTTC	CASCSGSSPSEQFF
-	TRBV7-9	-	TRBJ2-5	TGTGCCAGCAGCTTCAGGAGGGAAGAGACCCAGTACTTC	CASSFRREETQYF
-	TRBV7-9	-	TRBJ2-7	TGTGCCAGCAGCTTAGTTAACCACGAGCAGTACTTC	CASSLVNHEQYF
-	TRBV4-2	-	TRBJ2-3	TGTGCCAGCAGCCAAGATTATACAGGAAGTCCAGATACGCAGTATTTT	CASSQDYTGSPDTQYF
-	TRBV5-1	-	TRBJ2-7	TGCGCCAGCTGGGAGGTTGTCCACGAGCAGTACTTC	CASWEVVHEQYF
-	TRBV29-1	TRBD1	TRBJ1-5	TGCAGCGTCGGACAGGGAAGGGATCAGCCCCAGCATTTT	CSVGQGRDQPQHF
-	TRBV6-1	-	TRBJ1-2	TGTGCCAGCACCCTAAGACTGGGAGGGAATAATGGCTACACCTTC	CASTLRLGGNNGYTF
-	TRBV28	TRBD2	TRBJ2-5	TGTGCCAGCAGTTCTCAGCGGGAGGGCGGGGAGACCCAGTACTTC	CASSSQREGGETQYF
-	TRBV5-6	-	TRBJ1-1	TGTGCCAGCAGCCCAACCCTATCGAACACTGAAGCTTTCTTT	CASSPTLSNTEAFF
-	TRBV4-1	TRBD2	TRBJ2-7	TGCGCCAGCAGCCTGACGCTGGGGGGGAGCTCCTACGAGCAGTACTTC	CASSLTLGGSSYEQYF
few	TRBV2	TRBD1	TRBJ1-5	TGTGCCAGCAGGGAACAGGGGGATCAGCCCCAGCATTTT	CASREQGDQPQHF
-	TRBV27	TRBD1	TRBJ2-1	TGTGCCAGCAGTTTATTCGTCGGACAGGTCGGGAATGAGCAGTTCTTC	CASSLFVGQVGNEQFF
-	TRBV15	TRBD2	TRBJ2-7	TGTGCCACCAGCTCCCGGCACGGGAGGGTGGATTACGAGCAGTACTTC	CATSSRHGRVDYEQYF
once	TRBV5-1	TRBD2	TRBJ2-1	TGCGCCAGCAGCTTGATGGAGCGGGGGCTGAATGAGCAGTTCTTC	CASSLMERGLNEQFF
once	TRBV19	TRBD2	TRBJ2-5	TGTGCCAGTAGTATGGTTCGGCTAGCGGGCCAAGAGACCCAGTACTTC	CASSMVRLAGQETQYF
-	TRBV5-8	-	TRBJ2-7	TGTGCCAGCAGCTTGGACGGTTACGAGCAGTACTTC	CASSLDGYEQYF
-	TRBV6-1	-	TRBJ2-1	TGTGCCAGCAGTGAACGTAGAGGGCATGAGCAGTTCTTC	CASSERRGHEQFF
-	TRBV6-5	TRBD1	TRBJ2-7	TGTGCCAGCAGTCTCCGGGGGACAGGGGTCTACGAGCAGTACTTC	CASSLRGTGVYEQYF
-	TRBV29-1	-	TRBJ2-3	TGCAGCGTTGACGGCCTAGCGTCCACAGATACGCAGTATTTT	CSVDGLASTDTQYF
-	TRBV1	-	TRBJ2-3	TGCACCAGCAGCCAAGCCGGGAGGGGTATCGGTGTTCGGGATACGCAGTATTTT	CTSSQAGRGIGVRDTQYF
-	TRBV5-5	TRBD1	TRBJ2-1	TGTGCCAGCAGCTTGGAGGGACAGGGCTTAATGAAGTTCTTC	CASSLEGQGLMKFF
once	TRBV29-1	-	TRBJ2-1	TGCAGCCTCGGACAGTCATACAATGAGCAGTTCTTC	CSLGQSYNEQFF
few	TRBV27	-	TRBJ1-3	TGTGCCAGTTCAGCGGGGGGTGGAAACACCATATATTTT	CASSAGGGNTIYF
-	TRBV27	-	TRBJ1-5	TGTGCCAGCAGTTTGCGTACAGGTGACCAGCCCCAGCATTTT	CASSLRTGDQPQHF
-	TRBV5-4	-	TRBJ2-7	TGTGCCAGCAGCTCTAGCGTCTCCTACGAGCAGTACTTC	CASSSSVSYEQYF
-	TRBV28	-	TRBJ2-1	TGTGCCATCTCAGGAGGGGGGGGCTACAATGAGCAGTTCTTC	CAISGGGGYNEQFF
-	TRBV5-4	-	TRBJ1-2	TGTGCCAGCAGCTTGGACGAGAGGTATGGCTACACCTTC	CASSLDERYGYTF
-	TRBV28	TRBD1	TRBJ2-5	TGTGCCAGCAGGCATACCCGGGACAGGGCGGGGGAGACCCAGTACTTC	CASRHTRDRAGETQYF
few	TRBV9	-	TRBJ2-7	TGTGCCAGCAGCCCCACCGGGGAGACGACTCGGGAGCAGTACTTC	CASSPTGETTREQYF
-	TRBV5-1	-	TRBJ2-4	TGCGCCAGCAGCTTGGCCGGGTCCGTCCTAGCCAAAAACATTCAGTACTTC	CASSLAGSVLAKNIQYF
-	TRBV2	-	TRBJ1-2	TGTGCCAGCGGCCGGGATGCCGTCTTC	CASGRDAVF
once	TRBV19	-	TRBJ2-7	TGTGCCAGTAGTATCACCAGGGGCGGCGAGCAGTACTTC	CASSITRGGEQYF
-	TRBV28	TRBD1	TRBJ1-1	TGTGCCAGCAGTCCCCTGGCCGGGACAGCGAACACTGAAGCTTTCTTT	CASSPLAGTANTEAFF
-	TRBV6-1	-	TRBJ2-2	TGTGCCAGCAGTTGGGGGGGCTCAAACACCGGGGAGCTGTTTTTT	CASSWGGSNTGELFF
-	TRBV10-3	TRBD1	TRBJ2-7	TGTGCCATCAGTGAGTCTCGACAGGGCTACGAGCAGTACTTC	CAISESRQGYEQYF
-	TRBV5-4	-	TRBJ1-5	TGTGCCAGCAGCTACGGACAGACCGGTCAGCCCCAGCATTTT	CASSYGQTGQPQHF
-	TRBV28	-	TRBJ1-2	TGTGCCAGCAGTTTATCCCGGCAGGGTAGCTACACCTTC	CASSLSRQGSYTF
-	TRBV5-1	-	TRBJ2-3	TGCGCCAGCAGCGTAAACAGTTTTAGCACAGATACGCAGTATTTT	CASSVNSFSTDTQYF
-	TRBV23-1	-	TRBJ2-7	TGCGCCACCATAATTCGGGAGCAGTACTTC	CATIIREQYF
once	TRBV18	-	TRBJ2-6	TGTGCCAGCTCACGGCCAGGTGGGGCCAACGTCCTGACTTTC	CASSRPGGANVLTF
few	TRBV27	-	TRBJ2-1	TGTGCCAGCAGTTTCAGGGGAACCTACAATGAGCAGTTCTTC	CASSFRGTYNEQFF
few	TRBV27	TRBD2	TRBJ2-3	TGTGCCAGCAGTACCCGACTAGCGGGCACAGATACGCAGTATTTT	CASSTRLAGTDTQYF
-	TRBV28	TRBD1	TRBJ1-2	TGTGCCAGCAGTTTATCGACAGGGAGCAGCTATGGCTACACCTTC	CASSLSTGSSYGYTF
-	TRBV28	-	TRBJ1-4	TGTGCCAGCAGTTCGCTAGGGGTATCGGATGAAAAACTGTTTTTT	CASSSLGVSDEKLFF
few	TRBV5-1	-	TRBJ2-5	TGCGCCAGCAGCTTGGTCGTGGGGGCGCGAGAGACCCAGTACTTC	CASSLVVGARETQYF
-	TRBV19	-	TRBJ1-1	TGTGCCAGTAGTGAGAGTTGGACTGAAGCTTTCTTT	CASSESWTEAFF
once	TRBV5-1	TRBD2	TRBJ2-1	TGCGCCAGCAGCGAAGGGGCAGCAGACACTAGCGCCTACTCCTACAATGAGCAGTTCTTC	CASSEGAADTSAYSYNEQFF